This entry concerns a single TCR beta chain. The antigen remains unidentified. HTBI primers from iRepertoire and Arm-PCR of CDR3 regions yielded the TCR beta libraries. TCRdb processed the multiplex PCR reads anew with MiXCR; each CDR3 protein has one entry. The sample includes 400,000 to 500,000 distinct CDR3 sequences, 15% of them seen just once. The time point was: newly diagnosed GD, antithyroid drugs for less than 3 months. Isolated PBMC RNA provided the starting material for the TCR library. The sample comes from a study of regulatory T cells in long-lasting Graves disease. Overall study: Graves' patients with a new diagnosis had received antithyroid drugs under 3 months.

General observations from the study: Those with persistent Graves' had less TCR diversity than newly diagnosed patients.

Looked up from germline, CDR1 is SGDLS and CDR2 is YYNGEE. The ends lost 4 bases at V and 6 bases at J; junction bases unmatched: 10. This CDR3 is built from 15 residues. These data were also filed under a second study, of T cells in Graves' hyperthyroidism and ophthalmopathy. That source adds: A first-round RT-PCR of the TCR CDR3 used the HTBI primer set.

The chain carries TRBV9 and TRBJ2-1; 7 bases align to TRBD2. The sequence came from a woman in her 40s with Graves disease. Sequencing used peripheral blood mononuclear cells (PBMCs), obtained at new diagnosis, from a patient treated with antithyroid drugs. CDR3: CASSTRTSIRNEQFF. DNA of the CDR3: TGTGCCAGCAGCACCCGGACTAGTATCCGCAATGAGCAGTTCTTC.